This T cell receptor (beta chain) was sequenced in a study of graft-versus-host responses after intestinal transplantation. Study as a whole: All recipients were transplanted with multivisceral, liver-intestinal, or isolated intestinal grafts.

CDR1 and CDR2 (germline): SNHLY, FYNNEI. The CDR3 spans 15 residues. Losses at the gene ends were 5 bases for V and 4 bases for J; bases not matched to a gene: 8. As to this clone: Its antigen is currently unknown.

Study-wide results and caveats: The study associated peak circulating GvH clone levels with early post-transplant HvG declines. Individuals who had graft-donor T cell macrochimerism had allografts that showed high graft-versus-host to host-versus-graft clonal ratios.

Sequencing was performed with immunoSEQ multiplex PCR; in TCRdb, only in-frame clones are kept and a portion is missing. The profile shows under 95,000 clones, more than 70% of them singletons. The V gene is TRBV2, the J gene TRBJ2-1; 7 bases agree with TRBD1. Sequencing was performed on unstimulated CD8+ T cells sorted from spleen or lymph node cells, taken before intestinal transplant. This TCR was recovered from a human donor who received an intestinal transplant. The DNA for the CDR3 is TGTGCCAGCAGTACCCCCGGGACAGATTACAATGAGCAGTTCTTC. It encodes CASSTPGTDYNEQFF.